Below, 27 T cell receptor beta chains from the same sample are listed, as sequenced in a study of T cells in women clearing cervical HPV infection. The protocol was immunoSEQ multiplex PCR, while the TCRdb copy is restricted to in-frame clones and leaves out a portion. The repertoire shows around 46,000 clones; the top ten hold approximately 34%. The sequencing sample was made of blood buffy coat. The receptors stem from a woman between 18 and 70 years old with a cervical HPV16 infection that either progressed to CIN3+ or cleared (not recorded which).

About this clone itself: The read finishes 3 residues shy of the CDR3 end, and the germline J gene is used to complete it. The rearrangement links TRBV19 to TRBJ2-5; 9 bases match TRBD2. The CDR3 loop spans 13 amino acids. Germline assignment: CDR1 LNHDA and CDR2 SQIVND (reference sequence). After removal of 6 bases from V and 5 bases from J, the junction contained 4 bases not matched to a gene. The CDR3 DNA, read in part, is TGTGCCAGTAGCAAAGGACTAGCGGAGACC. Residues: CASSKGLAET. The full CDR3 protein reads CASSKGLAETQYF.

Comment on this clone: The read terminates 3 residues ahead of where the CDR3 ends, so the germline J gene completes it. The V call is TRBV7-9, the J call TRBJ1-6, with 7 bases lining up with TRBD1. With 8 bases clipped from V and 5 bases from J, the junction kept 9 bases outside the gene matches. The germline CDR1 and CDR2 sequences are SEHNR and FQNEAQ (reference sequence). This CDR3 contains 15 residues. The covered CDR3 bases are TGTGCCAGCGGAGACAGGGCAACTAATAATTCACCC. As protein: CASGDRATNNSP. The complete CDR3 reads CASGDRATNNSPLHF.

For this clone: The observed sequence ends 3 residues before the CDR3 terminus, with the missing tail filled in from the germline J gene. V is TRBV11-3 and J is TRBJ1-1; D is unclear. The V gene lost 1 base and the J gene lost 4 bases, with 7 bases spanning the gap. This CDR3 region has 13 residues. Germline loops: CDR1 SGHNT, CDR2 YENEEA. The CDR3 region is CASSLGASTEAFF. The CDR3 bases that were read are TGTGCCAGCAGCTTAGGGGCCAGCACTGAA.

On this clone itself: The read finishes 3 residues shy of the CDR3 end, and the germline J gene is used to complete it. The rearrangement uses TRBV7-3 and TRBJ2-3; maybe TRBD1 (6 bases). V was shortened by 5 bases and J by 2 bases, with 8 bases between the two germline ends. Germline CDR1 is SGHTA and CDR2 is FQGTGA. This CDR3 comprises 13 residues. The CDR3 protein is CASSRGTTDTQYF. Incomplete CDR3 DNA: TGTGCCAGCAGCAGGGGGACCACAGATACG.

Comments on this clone: The read comes to an end 3 residues before the CDR3 does, leaving the germline J gene to fill in the end. The chain carries TRBV7-2 and TRBJ2-7, with 7 bases identical to TRBD2. Germline loops: CDR1 SGHTA, CDR2 FQGNSA. The CDR3 sequence is 18 residues long. V lost 0 bases, J lost 0 bases, and 11 bases stayed unmatched. The CDR3 is CASSLARATSGNSYEQYF. The covered CDR3 bases are TGTGCCAGCAGCTTAGCGAGGGCGACGAGCGGGAACTCCTACGAG.

Concerning this clone: The read halts 3 residues ahead of the CDR3 end, with the missing end drawn from the germline J gene. The V call is TRBV7-8, the J call TRBJ2-5, with D tentatively TRBD2 (6 bases). CDR1 and CDR2 from the germline V gene are SGHVS and FQNEAQ. Between the trimmed V and J ends, which lost 3 bases and 2 bases, there was a span of 7 bases. The length of the CDR3 is 13 residues. The CDR3: CASSFGGQETQYF. The CDR3 DNA, read in part, is TGTGCCAGCAGCTTTGGGGGGCAAGAGACC.

CDR3 region: CASSITGGDEQYF. The sequenced part of the CDR3 DNA is TGTGCCAGTAGTATAACAGGGGGGGACGAG. The chain joins TRBV19 to TRBJ2-7, with D possibly TRBD1 on 8 matching bases. Read data end 3 residues before the CDR3 end; the end is taken from the germline J gene. Germline V gene data show CDR1 as LNHDA and CDR2 as SQIVND (reference sequence). Trimming pared 2 bases from V and 5 bases from J, leaving 10 bases between. This CDR3 is built from 13 residues.

Regarding this clone: The read stops 3 residues short of the end of the CDR3; the missing end is completed from the germline J gene. This rearrangement joins TRBV7-2 to TRBJ1-2; TRBD1 matches at 8 bases. Germline assignment: CDR1 SGHTA and CDR2 FQGNSA. The CDR3 sequence is 13 residues long. The trim removed 5 bases at V and 7 bases at J, leaving 6 bases unmatched. Partial CDR3 DNA: TGTGCCAGCAGCCCGGACAGGGTCGGTGGC. Translated, it gives CASSPDRVGG. The complete CDR3 protein is CASSPDRVGGYTF.

A remark on this clone: The observed sequence ends 3 residues before the CDR3 terminus, with the missing tail filled in from the germline J gene. J is TRBJ2-7 and V is TRBV7-9; D is ambiguous. The CDR3 runs to 12 residues. V was trimmed by 1 base and J by 5 bases, leaving 6 bases between them. CDR1 and CDR2 (germline): SEHNR, FQNEAQ (reference sequence). The sequenced part of the CDR3 DNA is TGTGCCAGCAGCTTAGGTGCGGACGAG. Translation gives CASSLGADE. The entire CDR3 sequence reads CASSLGADEQYF.

CDR3 loop: CASSPFSDSGYGQYF. CDR3 bases read: TGTGCCAGCTCACCCTTTTCGGACAGCGGCTATGGT. This chain uses TRBV18 with TRBJ2-4; the D gene is possibly TRBD1 (6 bases). The read terminates 3 residues before the CDR3 end, so the remaining end is supplied by the germline J gene. The CDR3 runs 15 residues. In germline, CDR1 is KGHSH, CDR2 LQKENI.

Comments on this clone: Read sequence stops 3 residues before the CDR3 end, and the germline J gene provides the missing end. This chain connects TRBV7-3 to TRBJ2-1, with 8 bases matching TRBD2. The germline CDR1 and CDR2 sequences are SGHTA and FQGTGA. Germline trimming cut 5 bases from V and 8 bases from J; bases unmatched to any gene: 17. This CDR3 is built from 17 residues. The CDR3 protein is CASSPAGTRGLGDEQFF. CDR3 DNA, as far as it was read: TGTGCCAGCAGCCCCGCCGGGACTAGGGGGTTGGGGGATGAG.

For this clone: From the germline J gene comes the end of the CDR3, since the read stops 3 residues before it. The J gene is TRBJ1-2, the V gene TRBV30; D unresolved. The V end was cut by 4 bases, the J end by 1 base, with 7 bases between. Germline lookup yields CDR1 GTSNPN and CDR2 SVGIG (reference sequence). This CDR3 has 12 amino acids. The CDR3 bases that were read are TGTGCCTGGACCCACGGTAACTATGGC. Residues: CAWTHGNYG. From start to end, the CDR3 is CAWTHGNYGYTF.

As concerns this clone: From the germline J gene comes the end of the CDR3, since the read stops 3 residues before it. V is TRBV18 and J is TRBJ2-3; TRBD2 aligns across 7 bases. CDR1 is KGHSH and CDR2 is LQKENI in the germline V gene. The CDR3 covers 14 residues. V dropped 2 bases and J dropped 4; count of bases not matched to a gene: 3. The chain's CDR3 is CASSPAGAPDTQYF. The covered CDR3 bases are TGTGCCAGCTCACCAGCGGGAGCCCCAGATACG.

Concerning this clone itself: The sequence runs out 3 residues before the end of the CDR3; the remainder is reconstructed from the germline J gene. The gene calls are TRBV19 and TRBJ2-3; D is uncertain. This CDR3 contains 13 residues. Per germline, CDR1 LNHDA and CDR2 SQIVND (reference sequence). CDR3 sequence: CASSKQYQETQYF. CDR3 DNA (partial): TGTGCCAGTAGTAAACAGTACCAAGAGACG.

Concerning this clone: The sequenced fragment ends 3 residues before the CDR3 boundary, so the rest is inferred from the germline J gene. The rearrangement joins TRBV7-3 to TRBJ2-3; D is possibly TRBD2 (6 bases). The germline V gene has CDR1 SGHTA and CDR2 FQGTGA. The CDR3 has 16 amino acids. V was cut by 5 bases and J by 3 bases, with 18 bases left in between. CDR3: CASSPLGHGGTDTQYF. The sequenced part of the CDR3 DNA is TGTGCCAGCAGCCCTCTCGGCCACGGGGGTACAGATACG.

On this clone: The read falls 3 residues short of the CDR3 end, and the missing part is taken from the germline J gene. The rearrangement uses TRBV5-1 and TRBJ2-5, with D maybe TRBD2 (6 bases). Trimming pared 4 bases from V and 0 bases from J, leaving 7 bases between. Germline CDR1 is SGHRS and CDR2 is YFSETQ. The CDR3 is 13 residues long. CDR3 sequence: CASSGGYQETQYF. The CDR3 bases that were read are TGCGCCAGCAGCGGGGGGTACCAAGAGACC.

Concerning this clone itself: From the germline J gene comes the end of the CDR3, since the read stops 3 residues before it. The V gene is TRBV19, the J gene TRBJ1-4, with 10 bases aligning to TRBD1. CDR3 size: 16 residues. Germline V CDR1 and CDR2: LNHDA, SQIVND (reference sequence). The CDR3: CASSTGTGAGANVLFF. The DNA read from the CDR3 is TGTGCCAGTAGTACGGGGACAGGGGCCGGGGCCAACGTA.

Worth noting for this clone: The DNA ends 3 residues before the CDR3 does, and the rest of the CDR3 is filled in from the germline J gene. The rearrangement uses TRBV18 and TRBJ2-3, with TRBD1 identical over 9 bases. The germline CDR1 and CDR2 sequences are KGHSH and LQKENI. The CDR3 length is 14 residues. This chain's CDR3 is CASSPRQGVSTQYF. The DNA read from the CDR3 is TGTGCCAGCTCACCACGACAGGGGGTATCCACG.

Notes on this clone: Read sequence stops 3 residues before the CDR3 end, and the germline J gene provides the missing end. This chain connects TRBV2 to TRBJ2-3, with 8 nucleotides matching TRBD2. This CDR3 comprises 13 residues. Germline trimming cut 1 base from V and 6 bases from J; bases unmatched to any gene: 0. Looked up from germline, CDR1 is SNHLY and CDR2 is FYNNEI. CDR3 DNA (partial): TGTGCCAGCAGTGAAGGCGGGAGGGATACG. It codes for CASSEGGRDT. The entire CDR3 sequence reads CASSEGGRDTQYF.

Comment on this clone: The read ends 3 residues early relative to the CDR3; the germline J gene fills the gap. V is TRBV5-1 and J is TRBJ2-3; TRBD1 matches at 11 bases. Germline V CDR1 and CDR2: SGHRS, YFSETQ. CDR3 size: 14 residues. The CDR3 loop is CASSVGQGAETQYF. CDR3 DNA, as far as it was read: TGCGCCAGCAGCGTCGGACAGGGGGCTGAGACG.

With regard to this clone: Sequencing ends 3 residues short of the CDR3 end; the germline J gene provides the rest. The rearrangement links TRBV30 to TRBJ2-2; TRBD1 matches 9 bases. The CDR3 spans 16 residues. Germline V gene data show CDR1 as GTSNPN and CDR2 as SVGIG (reference sequence). This CDR3 is CAWSDRGLIRNSPLFF. The CDR3 bases that were read are TGTGCCTGGAGTGACAGGGGGCTAATACGTAATTCACCG.

In regard to this clone: The read stops 3 residues short of the end of the CDR3; the missing end is completed from the germline J gene. The rearrangement uses TRBV19 and TRBJ2-1, with TRBD2 matching 9 bases. Per the germline V gene, CDR1 is LNHDA and CDR2 is SQIVND (reference sequence). This CDR3 spans 14 amino acids. The J segment lost 9 bases and the V segment lost 4 bases, leaving 7 bases of the junction unmatched. The CDR3 sequence is CASSRGGGAIEQFF. The sequenced part of the CDR3 DNA is TGTGCCAGTAGTAGAGGCGGGGGGGCCATTGAG.

Of note for this clone: The CDR3 extends 3 residues past the end of the read, so its final part is completed from the germline J gene. The chain has TRBV6-1 and TRBJ2-3; 7 bases map to TRBD1. The CDR3 totals 15 residues. Germline V CDR1 and CDR2: MNHNS, SASEGT. The CDR3 DNA, read in part, is TGTGCCAGCAGTGCCCGGACAGGAATCAATCAGCCG. It yields the protein CASSARTGINQP. The full-length CDR3 reads as CASSARTGINQPQYF.

Regarding this clone: The read halts 3 residues ahead of the CDR3 end, with the missing end drawn from the germline J gene. The rearrangement joins TRBV7-6 to TRBJ1-2; TRBD1 matches at 8 bases. Germline trimming cut 4 bases from V and 0 bases from J; bases unmatched to any gene: 7. This CDR3 is 16 amino acids long. CDR1 SGHVS and CDR2 FNYEAQ come from the germline V gene. This chain's CDR3 is CASSYPRGQANYGYTF. The covered CDR3 bases are TGTGCCAGCAGCTACCCCAGGGGGCAAGCTAACTATGGC.

The CDR3 DNA, read in part, is TGTGCCAGCAGCTTGGGGACTAGGAACTACGAG. Translating it yields CASSLGTRNYE. Given in full, the CDR3 is CASSLGTRNYEQYF. V usage is TRBV11-2 and J usage is TRBJ2-7; 8 nucleotides match TRBD2. The read terminates 3 residues before the CDR3 end, so the remaining end is supplied by the germline J gene. V shed 3 bases and J 3 bases; nucleotides not matched to a gene: 4. The germline V gene has CDR1 SGHAT and CDR2 FQNNGV. This CDR3 has 14 amino acids.

As regards this clone: The read ends 3 residues early relative to the CDR3; the germline J gene fills the gap. This chain uses TRBV11-2 with TRBJ1-2; 7 positions agree with TRBD1. Germline lookup yields CDR1 SGHAT and CDR2 FQNNGV. This CDR3 has 13 amino acids. Partial CDR3 DNA: TGTGCCAGCAGCCCGGGACAGCAAGAGACC. This translates into CASSPGQQET. Given in full, the CDR3 is CASSPGQQETYTF.

With respect to this clone: The sequence runs out 3 residues before the end of the CDR3; the remainder is reconstructed from the germline J gene. V is TRBV19 and J is TRBJ2-7; TRBD1 is a possible D gene (5 bases). Germline V gene sequence: CDR1 LNHDA, CDR2 SQIVND (reference sequence). V was shortened by 2 bases and J by 3 bases, with 8 bases between the two germline ends. The CDR3 contains 13 residues. CDR3 DNA, as far as it was read: TGTGCCAGTAGTATACAGGGCGACTACGAG. Protein sequence: CASSIQGDYE. The full-length CDR3 reads as CASSIQGDYEQYF.